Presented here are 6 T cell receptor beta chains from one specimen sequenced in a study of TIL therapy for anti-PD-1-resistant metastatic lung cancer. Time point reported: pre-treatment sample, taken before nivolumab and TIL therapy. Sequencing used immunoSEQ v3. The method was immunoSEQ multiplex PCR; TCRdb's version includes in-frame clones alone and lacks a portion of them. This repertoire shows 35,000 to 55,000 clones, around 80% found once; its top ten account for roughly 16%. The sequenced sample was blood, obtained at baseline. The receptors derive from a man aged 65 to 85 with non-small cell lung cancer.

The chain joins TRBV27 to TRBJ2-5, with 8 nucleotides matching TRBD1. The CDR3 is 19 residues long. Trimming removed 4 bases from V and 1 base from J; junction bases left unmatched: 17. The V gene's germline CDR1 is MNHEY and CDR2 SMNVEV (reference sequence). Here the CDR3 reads CASSSPGGPTRFTQETQYF. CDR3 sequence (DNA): TGTGCCAGCAGTTCGCCAGGGGGCCCCACCCGCTTTACCCAAGAGACCCAGTACTTC.

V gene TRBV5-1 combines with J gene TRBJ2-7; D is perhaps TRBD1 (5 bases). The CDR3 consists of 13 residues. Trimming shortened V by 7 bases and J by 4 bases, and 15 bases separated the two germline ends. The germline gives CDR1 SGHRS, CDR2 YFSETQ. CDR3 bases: TGCGCCAGCGGGTCTCGGCCAGGGTACGAGCAGTACTTC. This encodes CASGSRPGYEQYF.

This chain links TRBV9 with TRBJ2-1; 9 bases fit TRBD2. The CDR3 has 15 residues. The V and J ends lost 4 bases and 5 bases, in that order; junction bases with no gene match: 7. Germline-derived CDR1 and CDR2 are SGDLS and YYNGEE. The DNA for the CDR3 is TGTGCCAGCAGCCCAGCGGGGGGCAGCGACAATGAGCAGTTCTTC. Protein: CASSPAGGSDNEQFF.

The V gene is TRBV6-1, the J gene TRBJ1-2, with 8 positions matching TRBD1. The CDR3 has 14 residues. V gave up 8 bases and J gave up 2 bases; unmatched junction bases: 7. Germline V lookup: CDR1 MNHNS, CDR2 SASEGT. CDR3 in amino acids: CASLKTGENYGYTF. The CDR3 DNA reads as TGTGCCAGCTTAAAGACAGGGGAGAACTATGGCTACACCTTC.

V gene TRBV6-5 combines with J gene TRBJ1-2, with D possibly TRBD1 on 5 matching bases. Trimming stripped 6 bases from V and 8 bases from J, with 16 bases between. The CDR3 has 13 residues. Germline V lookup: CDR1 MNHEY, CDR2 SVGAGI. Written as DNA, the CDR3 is TGTGCCAGCAGACAAGGGGCCACGCGGGGCTACACCTTC. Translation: CASRQGATRGYTF.

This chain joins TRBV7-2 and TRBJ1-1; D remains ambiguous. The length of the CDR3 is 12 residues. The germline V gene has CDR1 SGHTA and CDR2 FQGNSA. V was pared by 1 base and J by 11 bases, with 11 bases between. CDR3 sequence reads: CASSLDTVVAFF. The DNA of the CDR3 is TGTGCCAGCAGCTTAGACACGGTTGTGGCTTTCTTT.